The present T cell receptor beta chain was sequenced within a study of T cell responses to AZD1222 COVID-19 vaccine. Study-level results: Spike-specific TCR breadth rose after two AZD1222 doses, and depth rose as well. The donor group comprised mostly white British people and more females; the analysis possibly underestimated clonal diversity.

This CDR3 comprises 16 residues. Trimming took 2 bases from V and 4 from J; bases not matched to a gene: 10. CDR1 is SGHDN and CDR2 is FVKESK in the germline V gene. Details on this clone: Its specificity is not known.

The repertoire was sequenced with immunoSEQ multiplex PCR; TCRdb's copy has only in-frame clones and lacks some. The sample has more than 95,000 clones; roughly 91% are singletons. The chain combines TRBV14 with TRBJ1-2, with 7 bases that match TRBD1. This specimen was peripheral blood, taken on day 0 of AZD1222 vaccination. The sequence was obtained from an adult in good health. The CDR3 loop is CASSQREGGKSYGYTF. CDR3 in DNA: TGTGCCAGCAGCCAAAGGGAAGGGGGCAAAAGCTATGGCTACACCTTC. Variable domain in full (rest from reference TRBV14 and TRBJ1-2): EAGVTQFPSHSVIEKGQTVTLRCDPISGHDNLYWYRRVMGKEIKFLLHFVKESKQDESGMPNNRFLAERTGGTYSTLKVQPAELEDSGVYFCASSQREGGKSYGYTFGSGTRLTVV.